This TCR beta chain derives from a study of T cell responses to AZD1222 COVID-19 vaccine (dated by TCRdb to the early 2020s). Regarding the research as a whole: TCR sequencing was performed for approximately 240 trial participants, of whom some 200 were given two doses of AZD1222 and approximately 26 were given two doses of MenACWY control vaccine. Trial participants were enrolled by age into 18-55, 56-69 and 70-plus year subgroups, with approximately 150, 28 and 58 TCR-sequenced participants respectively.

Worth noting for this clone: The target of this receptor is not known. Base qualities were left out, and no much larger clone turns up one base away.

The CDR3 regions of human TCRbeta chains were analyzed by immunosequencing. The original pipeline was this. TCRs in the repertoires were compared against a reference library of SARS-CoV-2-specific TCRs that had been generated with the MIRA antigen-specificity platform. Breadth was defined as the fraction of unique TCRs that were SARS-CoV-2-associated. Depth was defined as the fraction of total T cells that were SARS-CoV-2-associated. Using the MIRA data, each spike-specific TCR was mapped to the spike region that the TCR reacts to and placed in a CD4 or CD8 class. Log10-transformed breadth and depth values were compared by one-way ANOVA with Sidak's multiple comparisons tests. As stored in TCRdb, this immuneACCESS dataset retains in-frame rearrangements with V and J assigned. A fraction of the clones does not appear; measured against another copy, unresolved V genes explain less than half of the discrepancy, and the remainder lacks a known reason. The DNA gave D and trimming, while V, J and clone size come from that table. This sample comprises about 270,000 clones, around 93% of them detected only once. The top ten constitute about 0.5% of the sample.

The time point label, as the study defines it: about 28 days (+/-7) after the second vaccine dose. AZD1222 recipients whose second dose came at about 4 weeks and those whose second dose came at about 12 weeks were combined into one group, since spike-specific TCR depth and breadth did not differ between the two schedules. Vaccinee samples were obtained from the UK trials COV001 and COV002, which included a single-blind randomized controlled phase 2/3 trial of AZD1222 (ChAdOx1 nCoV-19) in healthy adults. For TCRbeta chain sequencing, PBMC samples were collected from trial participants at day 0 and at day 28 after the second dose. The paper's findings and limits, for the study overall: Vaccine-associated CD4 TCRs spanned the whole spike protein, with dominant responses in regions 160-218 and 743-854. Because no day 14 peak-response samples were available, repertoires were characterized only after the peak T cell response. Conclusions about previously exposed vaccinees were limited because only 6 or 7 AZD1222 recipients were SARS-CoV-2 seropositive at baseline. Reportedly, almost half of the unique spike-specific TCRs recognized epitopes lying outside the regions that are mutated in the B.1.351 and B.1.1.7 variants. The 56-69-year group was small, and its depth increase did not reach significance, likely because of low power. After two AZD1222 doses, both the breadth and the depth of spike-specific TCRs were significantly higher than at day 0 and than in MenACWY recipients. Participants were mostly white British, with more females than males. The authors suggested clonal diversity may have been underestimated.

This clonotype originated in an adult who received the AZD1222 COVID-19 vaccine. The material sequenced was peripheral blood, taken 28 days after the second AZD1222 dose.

The DNA reads as follows: TGTGCCAGCAGTGGGCAAGCGGGTGCCACAGATACGCAGTATTTT. This translates into CASSGQAGATDTQYF. The chain couples TRBV2 to TRBJ2-3; tentative D gene TRBD2, with 6 bases matching. V loses 4 bases, J loses 2 bases, and the germline ends lie 13 bases apart. The germline V gene sets CDR1 to SNHLY and CDR2 to FYNNEI. Counted from cysteine to phenylalanine, this CDR3 has 15 amino acids. Only the CDR3 DNA is retained, 45 bases long and in frame from the first base.